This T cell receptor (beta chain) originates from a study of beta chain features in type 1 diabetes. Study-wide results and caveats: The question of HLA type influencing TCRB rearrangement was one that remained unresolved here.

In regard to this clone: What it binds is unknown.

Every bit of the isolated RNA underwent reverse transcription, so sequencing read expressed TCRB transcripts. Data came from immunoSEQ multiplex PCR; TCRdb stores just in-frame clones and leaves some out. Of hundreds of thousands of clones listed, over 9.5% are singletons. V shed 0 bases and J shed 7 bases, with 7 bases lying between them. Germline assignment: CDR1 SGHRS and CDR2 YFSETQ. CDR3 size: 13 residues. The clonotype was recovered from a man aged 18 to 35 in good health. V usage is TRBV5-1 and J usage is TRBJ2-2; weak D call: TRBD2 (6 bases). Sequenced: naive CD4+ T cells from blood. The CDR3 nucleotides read TGCGCCAGCAGCTTGGCCGGGGGCGGGGAGCTGTTTTTT. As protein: CASSLAGGGELFF. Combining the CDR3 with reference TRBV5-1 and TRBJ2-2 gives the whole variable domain KAGVTQTPRYLIKTRGQQVTLSCSPISGHRSVSWYQQTPGQGLQFLFEYFSETQRNKGNFPGRFSGRQFSNSRSEMNVSTLELGDSALYLCASSLAGGGELFFGEGSRLTVL.